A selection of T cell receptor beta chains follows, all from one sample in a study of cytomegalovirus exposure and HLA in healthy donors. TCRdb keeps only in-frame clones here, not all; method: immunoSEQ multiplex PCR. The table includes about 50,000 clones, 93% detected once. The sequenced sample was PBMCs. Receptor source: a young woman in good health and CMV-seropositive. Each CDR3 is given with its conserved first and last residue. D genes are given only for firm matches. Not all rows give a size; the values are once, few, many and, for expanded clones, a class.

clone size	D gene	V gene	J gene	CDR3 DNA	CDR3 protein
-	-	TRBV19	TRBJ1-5	TGTGCCAGTAGTATAGAGGGGGCAGGCAATCAGCCCCAGCATTTT	CASSIEGAGNQPQHF
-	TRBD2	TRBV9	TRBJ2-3	TGTGCCAGCAGCGGTCGGACTAGCGGGGGGGCCGTCCCAGATACGCAGTATTTT	CASSGRTSGGAVPDTQYF
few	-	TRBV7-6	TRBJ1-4	TGTGCCAGCAGCTTAGAGCCCGGACTAACTAATGAAAAACTGTTTTTT	CASSLEPGLTNEKLFF
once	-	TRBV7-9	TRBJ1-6	TGTGCCAGCAGCCCAATGGGGGGACTGTCGAATAATTCACCCCTCCACTTT	CASSPMGGLSNNSPLHF
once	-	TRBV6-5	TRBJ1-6	TGTGCCAGCAGTTCGGGCTCCTATAATTCACCCCTCCACTTT	CASSSGSYNSPLHF
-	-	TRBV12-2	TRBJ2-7	TGTGCAAGTCGCTTAGGACCGGGCAGGGATCTATACGAGCAGTACTTC	CASRLGPGRDLYEQYF
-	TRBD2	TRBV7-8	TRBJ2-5	TGTGCCAGCAGCTCTAGAAAAAATCCCGGGACTAGCGGGGGGAAAGAGACCCAGTACTTC	CASSSRKNPGTSGGKETQYF
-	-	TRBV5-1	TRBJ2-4	TGCGCCAGCAGCTTGGGGACAGCGATAGCCAAAAACATTCAGTACTTC	CASSLGTAIAKNIQYF
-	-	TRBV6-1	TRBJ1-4	TGTGCCAGCAGTGAAGCGATGGCAGGGCTAGGGGAAAAACTGTTTTTT	CASSEAMAGLGEKLFF
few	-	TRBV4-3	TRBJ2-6	TGCGCCAGCAGCCAGATGGGCCTGAGCTCTGGGGCCAACGTCCTGACTTTC	CASSQMGLSSGANVLTF
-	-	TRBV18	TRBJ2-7	TGTGCCAGCTCCCGAGGAGGGCACGAGAGCTCCTACGAGCAGTACTTC	CASSRGGHESSYEQYF
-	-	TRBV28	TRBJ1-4	TGTGCCAGCAGTTTTGGGTCGGGGGGCGGTGAACTGTTTTTT	CASSFGSGGGELFF
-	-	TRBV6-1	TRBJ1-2	TGTGCCAGCAGTGGGGCGTTCCCTTATGGCTACACCTTC	CASSGAFPYGYTF
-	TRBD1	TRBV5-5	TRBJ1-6	TGTGCCAGCAGCTGGGGGACAGGGAGATCACCCCTCCACTTT	CASSWGTGRSPLHF
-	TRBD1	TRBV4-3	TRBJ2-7	TGCGCCAGCAGCCAGGTTCTCGCAGGGACAGGGGCCTACGAGCAGTACTTC	CASSQVLAGTGAYEQYF
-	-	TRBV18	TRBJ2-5	TGTGCCAGCTCACCACGCTCGGACAGACAAGAGACCCAGTACTTC	CASSPRSDRQETQYF
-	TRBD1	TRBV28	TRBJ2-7	TGTGCCATACGGGACAGCGACTACGAGCAGTACTTC	CAIRDSDYEQYF
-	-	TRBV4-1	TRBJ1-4	TGCGCCAGCGGGGCGCAAACAGGGATCTCCAATGAAAAACTGTTTTTT	CASGAQTGISNEKLFF
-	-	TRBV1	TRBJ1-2	TGCACCAGCAGCCAAGGGGCAGGCCTGGGCTCTGGCTACACCTTC	CTSSQGAGLGSGYTF
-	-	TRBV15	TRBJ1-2	TGTGCCACCAGCAGAGATAGACAGGAGGGCTACACCTTC	CATSRDRQEGYTF
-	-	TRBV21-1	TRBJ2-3	TGTGCCAGCTTTCTACTTTCAGCGGGACAGGGGGCAACGGATACGCAGTATTTT	CASFLLSAGQGATDTQYF
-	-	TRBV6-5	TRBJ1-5	TGTGCCACCTCGGTCGAATACAATCAGCCCCAGCATTTT	CATSVEYNQPQHF
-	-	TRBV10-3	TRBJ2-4	TGTGCCATCAGTGCTATCGACGGAGGACCCAAAAACATTCAGTACTTC	CAISAIDGGPKNIQYF
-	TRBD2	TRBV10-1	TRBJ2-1	TGCGCCAGCAGTGGCCTAGCGGGGTCCCATGAGCAGTTCTTC	CASSGLAGSHEQFF
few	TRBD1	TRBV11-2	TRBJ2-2	TGTGCCAGCAGCCACCAGACAGGGGGCGCCGGCGGGGAGCTGTTTTTT	CASSHQTGGAGGELFF
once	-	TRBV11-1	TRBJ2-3	TGTGCCAGCAGCTTTACTAGAACAGATACGCAGTATTTT	CASSFTRTDTQYF
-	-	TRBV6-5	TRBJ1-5	TGTGCCAGCAGACTCTCCTCCTATAGCAATCAGCCCCAGCATTTT	CASRLSSYSNQPQHF
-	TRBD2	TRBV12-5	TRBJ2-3	TGTGCTAGTGGTCGGACTAGCGGGGGGTTAGATACGCAGTATTTT	CASGRTSGGLDTQYF
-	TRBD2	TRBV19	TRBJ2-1	TGTGCCAGTAGCCCCCCCCCGGGGGGGGTTGAGCAGTTCTTC	CASSPPPGGVEQFF
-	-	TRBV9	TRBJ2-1	TGTGCCAGCAGCGTAGATGGTTCCCTAGTGAGCTCCTACAATGAGCAGTTCTTC	CASSVDGSLVSSYNEQFF
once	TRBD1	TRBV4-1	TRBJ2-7	TGCGCCAGCAGCTCCCGGGACAGGGGCCACGAGCAGTACTTC	CASSSRDRGHEQYF
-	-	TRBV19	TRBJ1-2	TGTGCCAGTAGAAAGGCGGGAGCTAACTATGGCTACACCTTC	CASRKAGANYGYTF
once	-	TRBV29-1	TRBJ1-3	TGCAGCGTTGAAGATCGGGGAGGGAATTTCCCTGGAAACACCATATATTTT	CSVEDRGGNFPGNTIYF
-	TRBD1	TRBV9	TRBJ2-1	TGTGCCAGCAGCGACCACAGGGGTCACGCGTACAATGAGCAGTTCTTC	CASSDHRGHAYNEQFF
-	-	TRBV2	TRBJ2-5	TGTGCCAGCAGTCCAATGACAGTTCAAGAGACCCAGTACTTC	CASSPMTVQETQYF
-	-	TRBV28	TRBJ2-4	TGTGCCAGCAGTTTAATAGGTCAGGGGGCCAAAAACATTCAGTACTTC	CASSLIGQGAKNIQYF
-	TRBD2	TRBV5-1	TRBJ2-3	TGCGCCAGCAGCTACGCGGGGGTTCCCACAGATACGCAGTATTTT	CASSYAGVPTDTQYF
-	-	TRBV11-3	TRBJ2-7	TGTGCCAGCAGCTTTGAACAGGGCTACGAGCAGTACTTC	CASSFEQGYEQYF
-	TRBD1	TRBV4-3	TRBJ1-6	TGCGCCAGCAGCCGAGGGGGCTCTAATTCACCCCTCCACTTT	CASSRGGSNSPLHF
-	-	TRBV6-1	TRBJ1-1	TGTGCCAGCAGTGTCGAGAGATTGGGGGGCACTGAAGCTTTCTTT	CASSVERLGGTEAFF
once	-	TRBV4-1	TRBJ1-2	TGCGCCAGCAGCCAAGTAAACAGGGCGTACTATGGCTACACCTTC	CASSQVNRAYYGYTF
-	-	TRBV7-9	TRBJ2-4	TGTGCCAGCAGCTCGGGGGTCGCCAAAAACATTCAGTACTTC	CASSSGVAKNIQYF
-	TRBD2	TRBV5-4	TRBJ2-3	TGTGCCAGCAGCCCCCTTGGGGGGGGAACAGATACGCAGTATTTT	CASSPLGGGTDTQYF
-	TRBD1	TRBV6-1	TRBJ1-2	TGTGCACTCCGGACAGGGCTCTCCGGCTACACCTTC	CALRTGLSGYTF